These 23 T cell receptor beta chains were sequenced from one sample in a study of cytomegalovirus exposure and HLA in healthy donors. The PCR contained 60 Vbeta and 13 Jbeta primers. Some clones are missing from TCRdb's copy, which holds only in-frame ones; the method was immunoSEQ multiplex PCR. The sample holds approximately 170,000 clones, 55% to 65% seen once. The specimen sequenced was PBMCs. These receptors came from a man in his forties in good health and CMV-seronegative.

This clone has more than one count but fewer than ten. The CDR3 protein is CASSYVGGNQPQHF. Written as DNA, the CDR3 is TGTGCCAGCAGTTACGTAGGGGGAAATCAGCCCCAGCATTTT. The chain has TRBV6-6 and TRBJ1-5; TRBD1 is a possible D gene (6 bases). Germline V gene lookup returns CDR1 MNHNY and CDR2 SVGAGI (reference sequence). V was clipped by 2 bases and J by 4 bases, with 9 bases between them. The CDR3 covers 14 residues.

The chain has TRBV30 and TRBJ1-5, with 9 bases aligning to TRBD1. The CDR3 length is 13 residues. V lost 3 bases and J lost 5; bases outside the gene matches: 2. Germline CDR1 is GTSNPN and CDR2 is SVGIG (reference sequence). In DNA, the CDR3 is TGTGCCTGGAGACAGGGGGCACATCAGCCCCAGCATTTT. This translates into CAWRQGAHQPQHF. Supplemented by reference TRBV30 and TRBJ1-5, the full variable domain reads SQTIHQWPATLVQPVGSPLSLECTVEGTSNPNLYWYRQAAGRGLQLLFYSVGIGQISSEVPQNLSASRPQDRQFILSSKKLLLSDSGFYLCAWRQGAHQPQHFGDGTRLSIL.

This clone was counted once. The chain employs TRBV4-1 and TRBJ2-1; 9 positions agree with TRBD2. The V and J ends lost 1 base and 5 bases, in that order; junction bases with no gene match: 6. In germline, CDR1 is MGHRA, CDR2 YSYEKL. This CDR3 has 16 residues. CDR3 in DNA: TGCGCCAGCAGCCAAGTCCCGACTAGCGGTCACAATGAGCAGTTCTTC. It specifies CASSQVPTSGHNEQFF.

The gene calls are TRBV6-1 and TRBJ1-1; possibly TRBD1 for D (6 bases). The V end lost 5 bases, the J end lost 5 bases, and 15 bases lay between the germline ends. This CDR3 contains 14 residues. Germline CDR1 MNHNS, CDR2 SASEGT. CDR3 residues: CASSTGQPQTEAFF. CDR3 nucleotides: TGTGCCAGCAGTACAGGGCAGCCCCAGACTGAAGCTTTCTTT.

This clone was counted only a few times. The chain has TRBV5-1 and TRBJ2-7, with D possibly TRBD1 on 6 matching bases. This CDR3 region has 14 residues. Trimming removed 9 bases at V and 0 bases at J, with 16 bases between. Germline values: CDR1 SGHRS, CDR2 YFSETQ. The CDR3 sequence: CATKQGTNSYEQYF. The CDR3, as DNA: TGCGCCACCAAACAGGGAACTAACTCCTACGAGCAGTACTTC.

V usage is TRBV7-2 and J usage is TRBJ2-7; 8 bases line up with TRBD2. V shed 2 bases and J 6 bases; nucleotides not matched to a gene: 9. The CDR3 totals 15 residues. CDR1 and CDR2 from the germline V gene are SGHTA and FQGNSA. The CDR3 DNA reads TGTGCCAGCAGCTTATCTAGCGGGCCAAGGGTCGAGCAGTACTTC. Its protein product is CASSLSSGPRVEQYF.

The genes are TRBV7-9 and TRBJ1-4; no definite D call. Trimming shortened V by 5 bases and J by 0 bases, and 7 bases separated the two germline ends. From germline, CDR1 is SEHNR and CDR2 FQNEAQ (reference sequence). The CDR3 is 14 amino acids. The CDR3 DNA follows: TGTGCCAGCAGCCCAGATGCAACTAATGAAAAACTGTTTTTT. The encoded protein is CASSPDATNEKLFF.

A single count supports this clone. V gene TRBV19 combines with J gene TRBJ1-4; 7 bases are shared with TRBD1. J lost 8 bases, V lost 6 bases, and 9 bases had no gene match. The CDR3 is 14 amino acids. In germline, CDR1 is LNHDA, CDR2 SQIVND (reference sequence). CDR3 sequence (DNA): TGTGCCAGTAGCCAGACAGGGATCGGAGAAAAACTGTTTTTT. Amino acid sequence: CASSQTGIGEKLFF.

V usage is TRBV12-5 and J usage is TRBJ1-2; maybe TRBD1 (5 bases). Germline V gives CDR1 LGHNT, CDR2 FRNRAP. The CDR3 length is 17 residues. V was trimmed by 0 bases and J by 0 bases, leaving 14 bases between them. DNA for the CDR3: TGTGCTAGTGGTTTGGTTCTTCTCCAGGGCGCTAACTATGGCTACACCTTC. This gives the protein CASGLVLLQGANYGYTF.

Written as DNA, the CDR3 is TGTGCCAGCAGCGTGACTAGCGAGGAGACCCAGTACTTC. It specifies CASSVTSEETQYF. The genes are TRBV4-2 and TRBJ2-5; TRBD2 matches 8 bases. The CDR3 runs 13 residues. Germline loops: CDR1 LGHNA, CDR2 YNFKEQ. Trimming took 5 bases from V and 5 from J; bases not matched to a gene: 4.

The chain combines TRBV7-2 with TRBJ2-7; TRBD2 aligns across 12 bases. Germline CDR1 reads SGHTA; CDR2 reads FQGNSA. Trimming at V came to 5 bases and at J to 1 base, leaving 0 bases not matched to a gene. This CDR3 has 14 amino acids. The CDR3 coding sequence is TGTGCCAGCAGCGGACTAGCGGGGTCCTACGAGCAGTACTTC. Translation gives CASSGLAGSYEQYF.

The chain couples TRBV28 to TRBJ1-6; 7 bases agree with TRBD1. The V segment lost 7 bases and the J segment 2 bases; nucleotides outside the gene matches: 11. Germline CDR1 is MDHEN and CDR2 is SYDVKM. The CDR3 has 17 residues. Written as DNA, the CDR3 is TGTGCCAGCATGGCCCAGTCAGGGGGACCCTATAATTCACCCCTCCACTTT. It encodes CASMAQSGGPYNSPLHF. The full variable domain, its missing parts supplied by reference TRBV28 and TRBJ1-6, is DVKVTQSSRYLVKRTGEKVFLECVQDMDHENMFWYRQDPGLGLRLIYFSYDVKMKEKGDIPEGYSVSREKKERFSLILESASTNQTSMYLCASMAQSGGPYNSPLHFGNGTRLTVT.

In its sample, this clone was seen once. This chain connects TRBV7-9 to TRBJ1-2; D is unresolved. The germline gives CDR1 SEHNR, CDR2 FQNEAQ (reference sequence). CDR3 length equals 13 residues. Trimming shortened V by 2 bases and J by 5 bases, and 9 bases separated the two germline ends. CDR3 in DNA: TGTGCCAGCAGCTTAACCGGGGAGTATGGCTACACCTTC. Translating it yields CASSLTGEYGYTF.

The chain uses TRBV4-2 and TRBJ2-7, with 7 bases fitting TRBD2. The CDR3 totals 15 residues. The ends lost 0 bases at V and 3 bases at J; junction bases unmatched: 5. Per the germline V gene, CDR1 is LGHNA and CDR2 is YNFKEQ. The CDR3 region has the DNA TGTGCCAGCAGCCAAGATCTAGCGGAGTTCTACGAGCAGTACTTC. Protein product: CASSQDLAEFYEQYF.

This clone was seen a few times. The J gene is TRBJ1-5, the V gene TRBV28; D gene uncertain. Between the trimmed V and J ends, which lost 0 bases and 5 bases, there was a span of 11 bases. The CDR3 runs to 15 residues. CDR1 is MDHEN, CDR2 SYDVKM, per germline. The CDR3 DNA reads TGTGCCAGCAGTTTATGGGGCTGGGTAGATCAGCCCCAGCATTTT. It translates to CASSLWGWVDQPQHF. The full variable domain, with the rest looked up from reference TRBV28 and TRBJ1-5, is DVKVTQSSRYLVKRTGEKVFLECVQDMDHENMFWYRQDPGLGLRLIYFSYDVKMKEKGDIPEGYSVSREKKERFSLILESASTNQTSMYLCASSLWGWVDQPQHFGDGTRLSIL.

The CDR3 region is CASSSPGTGSLEQYF. The DNA of the CDR3 is TGTGCCAGCAGTTCTCCCGGGACAGGAAGTCTAGAGCAGTACTTC. The V and J genes are TRBV28 and TRBJ2-7; 8 bases are shared with TRBD1. This CDR3 spans 15 amino acids. Germline trimming cut 4 bases from V and 7 bases from J; bases unmatched to any gene: 12. Germline lookup yields CDR1 MDHEN and CDR2 SYDVKM.

This clone was detected only a few times. This chain links TRBV5-4 with TRBJ2-2; D is perhaps TRBD1 (6 bases). Trimming stripped 4 bases from V and 1 base from J, with 8 bases between. Looked up from germline, CDR1 is SGHNT and CDR2 is YYREEE (reference sequence). The CDR3 runs to 14 residues. CDR3: CASSKGQNTGELFF. CDR3 nucleotides: TGTGCCAGCAGCAAGGGACAGAACACCGGGGAGCTGTTTTTT.

J is TRBJ1-4 and V is TRBV19; D might be TRBD1 (6 bases). CDR1 and CDR2 from the germline V gene are LNHDA and SQIVND (reference sequence). This CDR3 has 16 amino acids. Between the trimmed V and J ends, which lost 3 bases and 0 bases, there was a span of 11 bases. The CDR3 region is CASSIARGPTNEKLFF. For the CDR3, the DNA is TGTGCCAGTAGTATCGCCAGGGGCCCAACTAATGAAAAACTGTTTTTT.

The chain recombines TRBV19 with TRBJ1-5, with D possibly being TRBD1 (5 bases). CDR1 LNHDA and CDR2 SQIVND come from the germline V gene (reference sequence). The CDR3 length is 15 residues. The ends were cut back, 3 bases at V and 3 bases at J, with 12 bases in the middle. The CDR3 reads CASSMIWGFNQPQHF. CDR3 nucleotides: TGTGCCAGTAGTATGATTTGGGGCTTCAATCAGCCCCAGCATTTT.

The rearrangement uses TRBV6-5 and TRBJ1-4; TRBD1 might be the D (6 bases). This CDR3 has 14 residues. V lost 7 bases and J 7 bases, leaving 16 bases between the germline ends. Germline loops: CDR1 MNHEY, CDR2 SVGAGI. The CDR3 DNA sequence: TGTGCCAGCAAACTACAGGGCGAGGGTGAAAAACTGTTTTTT. Protein sequence: CASKLQGEGEKLFF.

Regarding this clone: This may come from a read error, since a much larger clone is one base off. V gene TRBV11-2 combines with J gene TRBJ2-3; D is undetermined. The ends were cut back, 2 bases at V and 0 bases at J, with 3 bases in the middle. This CDR3 region has 13 residues. Germline CDR1 and CDR2: SGHAT and FQNNGV. The CDR3 region has the DNA TGTGCCAGCAGCTTACCTAGCACAGATACGCAGTATTTT. Translating gives CASSLPSTDTQYF.

V gene TRBV6-6 combines with J gene TRBJ2-7; TRBD1 agrees at 7 bases. The CDR3 contains 14 residues. The V gene end was trimmed by 7 bases and the J gene end by 7 bases; junction bases not matched to a gene: 13. From germline, CDR1 is MNHNY and CDR2 SVGAGI (reference sequence). The CDR3 spells CASTDRADEWEQYF. Here the CDR3 DNA reads TGTGCCAGCACCGACAGGGCGGACGAATGGGAGCAGTACTTC.

The V call is TRBV10-3, the J call TRBJ1-2; D might be TRBD1 (5 bases). Trimming shortened V by 0 bases and J by 0 bases, and 14 bases separated the two germline ends. CDR3 length: 17 amino acids. Germline CDR1 and CDR2: ENHRY and SYGVKD. The CDR3 protein is CAISESLEGLANYGYTF. Written as DNA, the CDR3 is TGTGCCATCAGTGAGTCGCTGGAGGGGTTAGCTAACTATGGCTACACCTTC.